This T cell receptor (beta chain) was captured by sequencing in a study of T cell responses to AZD1222 COVID-19 vaccine (dated by TCRdb to 2020 to 2022). The study in broad terms: TCR sequencing was performed for 230 to 250 trial participants, of whom about 200 were given two doses of AZD1222 and approximately 25 were given two doses of MenACWY control vaccine. Trial participants were enrolled into age subgroups of 18-55, 56-69 and 70-plus years, which contained roughly 140, 27 and 60 TCR-sequenced participants, respectively.

Summary of the overall study and its limitations: Because no samples from the day 14 peak response were available, repertoires could be characterized only after the peak T cell response. Reportedly, almost half of the unique spike-specific TCRs recognized epitopes lying outside the regions that are mutated in the B.1.351 and B.1.1.7 variants. In the small 56-69-year group, the increase in depth fell short of significance, most likely because of low power. The whole spike protein was spanned by vaccine-associated CD4 TCRs, and dominant responses were seen in regions 160-218 and 743-854. Only five or six AZD1222 recipients were SARS-CoV-2 seropositive at baseline, limiting conclusions about previously exposed vaccinees. Participants were mostly white British and included more females than males, and it was suggested by the authors that clonal diversity may have been underestimated. A significant rise in spike-specific TCR breadth and depth was observed after two AZD1222 doses relative to day 0 and relative to MenACWY recipients.

For this clone: Its cognate antigen has yet to be identified. Qualities for individual bases were not recorded, and no much larger clone is one base off.

Per the publication, the time point label means: about 28 days (+/-7) after the second vaccine dose. AZD1222 recipients with second doses at about 4 weeks or about 12 weeks were pooled, because spike-specific TCR depth and breadth did not differ between schedules. Samples from vaccinated people were obtained from the UK trials COV001 and COV002, which included a single-blind randomized controlled phase 2/3 trial of AZD1222 (ChAdOx1 nCoV-19) in healthy adults. For TCRbeta chain sequencing, PBMC samples were collected from trial participants at day 0 and at day 28 after the second dose. The germline V gene encodes CDR1 SGHTA and CDR2 FQGNSA. The CDR3 goes from the cysteine to the phenylalanine over 15 residues. The CDR3 DNA has 45 bases and is translated from base 1. The V end loses 2 bases and the J end loses 2 bases, and a stretch of 10 bases separates them. The CDR3 regions of human TCRbeta chains were analyzed by immunosequencing. The authors' pipeline ran thus. Repertoire TCRs were checked for matches against a reference library of SARS-CoV-2-specific TCRs that had been generated using the MIRA antigen-specificity platform. Breadth was defined as the fraction of unique TCRs that were SARS-CoV-2-associated, and depth was defined as the fraction of total T cells that were SARS-CoV-2-associated. Using the MIRA data, each spike-specific TCR was mapped to the spike region that the TCR reacts to and placed in a CD4 or CD8 class. Log10-transformed breadth and depth values were compared by one-way ANOVA with Sidak's multiple comparisons tests. This is the immuneACCESS table as TCRdb keeps it, with only in-frame sequences that have V and J called. A part of the clones is gone; compared with another copy, unresolved V genes explain less than half, and the rest is unexplained. V and J calls and clone size are as listed in that table; D and trimming were resolved from the DNA. The sample table records 180,000 or so clones; 70% to 90% of these occur just once. Clones ranked in the top ten supply about 25% of the sample.

The chain employs TRBV7-2 and TRBJ2-1; the D segment could be TRBD2, given 6 matching bases. The clonotype originates from an adult who received the AZD1222 COVID-19 vaccine. The sample in question was peripheral blood, obtained 28 days after the second AZD1222 dose. In nucleotides, the sequence is TGTGCCAGCAGCTTAATAGCGGCAACCTACAATGAGCAGTTCTTC. It encodes CASSLIAATYNEQFF.